The T cell receptor (beta chain) described here comes from a study of cytomegalovirus exposure and HLA in healthy donors. With respect to this clone: Its antigen is unidentified.

Study-wide results and limits: In vitro data verified three CMV-associated chains as specific for CMV antigens.

It was with 60 Vbeta and 13 Jbeta primers that the PCR ran. Here immunoSEQ multiplex PCR was the method, and the copy in TCRdb shows in-frame clones only, minus some. Here the sample spans roughly 250,000 clones, 84% being singletons. The study sampled nominally healthy donors, though unrecorded immune exposures were likely. Germline CDR1 reads MDHEN; CDR2 reads SYDVKM. V shed 3 bases and J shed 0 bases, with 15 bases lying between them. This CDR3 spans 17 amino acids. This TCR was sampled from a woman between 35 and 50 years old in good health and CMV-seropositive. The chain recombines TRBV28 with TRBJ2-1; a possible D gene is TRBD2 (6 bases). What was sequenced was PBMCs. The CDR3 protein is CASSLPGLKSSYNEQFF. DNA for the CDR3: TGTGCCAGCAGTTTGCCGGGACTTAAGAGCTCCTACAATGAGCAGTTCTTC.